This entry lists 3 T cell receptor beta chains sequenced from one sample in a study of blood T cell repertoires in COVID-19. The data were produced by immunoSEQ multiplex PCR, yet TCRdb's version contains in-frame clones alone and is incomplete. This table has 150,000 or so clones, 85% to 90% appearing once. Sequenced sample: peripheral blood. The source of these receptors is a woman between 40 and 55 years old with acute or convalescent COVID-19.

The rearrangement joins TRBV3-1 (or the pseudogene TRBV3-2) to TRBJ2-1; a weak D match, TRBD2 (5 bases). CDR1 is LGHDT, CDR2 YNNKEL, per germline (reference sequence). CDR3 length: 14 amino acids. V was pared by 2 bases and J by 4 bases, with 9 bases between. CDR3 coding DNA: TGTGCCAGCAGCCAAACGGAGCGGTACAATGAGCAGTTCTTC. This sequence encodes CASSQTERYNEQFF.

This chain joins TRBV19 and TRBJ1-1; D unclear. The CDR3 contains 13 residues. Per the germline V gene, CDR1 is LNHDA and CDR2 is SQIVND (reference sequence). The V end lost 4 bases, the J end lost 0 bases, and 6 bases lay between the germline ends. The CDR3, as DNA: TGTGCCAGTAGTACAGTATTGAACACTGAAGCTTTCTTT. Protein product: CASSTVLNTEAFF.

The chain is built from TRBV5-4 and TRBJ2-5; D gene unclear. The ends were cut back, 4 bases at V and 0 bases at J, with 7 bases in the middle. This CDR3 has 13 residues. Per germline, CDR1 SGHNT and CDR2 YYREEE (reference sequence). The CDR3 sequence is CASSARDQETQYF. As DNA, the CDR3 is TGTGCCAGCAGCGCCCGGGACCAAGAGACCCAGTACTTC.